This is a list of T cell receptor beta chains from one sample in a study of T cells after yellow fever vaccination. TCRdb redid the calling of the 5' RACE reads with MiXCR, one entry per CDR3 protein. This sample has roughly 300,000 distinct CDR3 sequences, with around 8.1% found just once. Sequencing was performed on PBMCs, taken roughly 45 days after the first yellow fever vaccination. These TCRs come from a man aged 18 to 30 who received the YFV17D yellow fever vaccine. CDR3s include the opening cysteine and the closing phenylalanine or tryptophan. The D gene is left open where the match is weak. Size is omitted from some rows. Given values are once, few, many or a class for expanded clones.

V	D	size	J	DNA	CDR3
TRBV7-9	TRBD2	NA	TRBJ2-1	TGTGCCAGCAGCTTAAAAGCGGGGGGGCTGGATGAGCAGTTCTTC	CASSLKAGGLDEQFF
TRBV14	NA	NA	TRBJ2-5	TGTGCCAGCAGCCAAGGAGCTCGGACCCAGTACTTC	CASSQGARTQYF
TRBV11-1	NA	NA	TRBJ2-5	TGTGCCAGCAGCTTAGACAGGGTCATTGAGACCCAGTACTTC	CASSLDRVIETQYF
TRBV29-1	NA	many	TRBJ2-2	TGCAGCGTGGGGACCGGGGAGCTGTTTTTT	CSVGTGELFF
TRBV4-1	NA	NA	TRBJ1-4	TGCGCCAGCAGCCTTGACAGACTAAATGAAAAACTGTTTTTT	CASSLDRLNEKLFF
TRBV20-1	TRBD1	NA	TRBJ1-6	TGCAGTGCTACGGCGAGGGACAGGGGAAACTCACCCCTCCACTTT	CSATARDRGNSPLHF
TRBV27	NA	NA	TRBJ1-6	TGTGCCAGCAGTTCCAACGGCCCTTCACCCCTCCACTTT	CASSSNGPSPLHF
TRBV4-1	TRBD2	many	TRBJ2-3	TGCGCCAGCAGCCAAGTTGTGAGCGGGGGTCCAGATACGCAGTATTTT	CASSQVVSGGPDTQYF
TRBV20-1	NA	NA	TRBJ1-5	TGCAGTGCTAGGGTCCCCTCGGCAAATCAGCCCCAGCATTTT	CSARVPSANQPQHF
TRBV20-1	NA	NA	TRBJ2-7	TGCAGTGCTAGTCACAGCTCCTACGAGCAGTACTTC	CSASHSSYEQYF
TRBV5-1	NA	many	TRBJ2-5	TGCGCCAGCAGCTTGGCCACCCGCGAGACCCAGTACTTC	CASSLATRETQYF
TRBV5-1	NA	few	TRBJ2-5	TGCGCCAGCAGACCTGACAAGGAGACCCAGTACTTC	CASRPDKETQYF